This T cell receptor (beta chain) was sequenced during a study of CD8+CD57+ T cells in acquired aplastic anemia. Overall study: Isolated CD4+ and CD8+ cells, once sorted, yielded DNA averaging around 3 ug. Sequencing produced an average of around 11 million reads per healthy donor for CD4+ cells.

V lost 0 bases, J lost 0 bases, and 8 bases lay in between. CDR3 length: 14 amino acids. The germline V gene has CDR1 GTSNPN and CDR2 SVGIG (reference sequence). As to this clonotype: As yet, its antigen is unknown.

Study-wide points: Some 29 CD8+ CDR3 sequences were shared between patients and controls. Patients and controls had CD8+ Simpson's diversity values that were not significantly distinct.

CDR3 and TCR beta VDJ profiling relied on a genomic DNA template. TCRdb used MiXCR to reprocess the reads, holding one entry per CDR3 protein. Counted here are about 200,000 distinct CDR3 sequences, approximately 35% occurring once; the ten biggest clones make up approximately 1.2%. The sequence was obtained from a human donor in good health, serving as a control. This sequence joins TRBV30 and TRBJ1-2, with no clear D. The sample consisted of sorted CD4+, CD8+, or CD8+CD57+ T cells (not recorded which) from PBMCs. CDR3 loop: CAWSVLSANYGYTF. DNA of the CDR3: TGTGCCTGGAGTGTACTCAGCGCTAACTATGGCTACACCTTC.